The 31 T cell receptor beta chains in this list originate from one sample, sequenced in a study of cytomegalovirus exposure and HLA in healthy donors. Primers for the PCR totalled 60 Vbeta and 13 Jbeta. Using immunoSEQ multiplex PCR, the repertoire was profiled, and TCRdb retains in-frame clones only, with some absent. The listing records about 140,000 clones. The sequenced material came from PBMCs. The receptors derive from a man between 40 and 49 years old in good health and CMV-seronegative.

The chain uses TRBV5-8 and TRBJ1-5, with 7 bases matching TRBD1. Trimming at V came to 4 bases and at J to 3 bases, leaving 13 bases not matched to a gene. In germline, CDR1 is SGHTS, CDR2 YDEGEE. The CDR3 has 17 residues. CDR3 region: CASSPYGAGGANQPQHF. The CDR3 nucleotides read TGTGCCAGCAGCCCCTATGGTGCAGGGGGTGCCAATCAGCCCCAGCATTTT.

The chain carries TRBV7-9 and TRBJ2-3; D might be TRBD2 (5 bases). Germline CDR1 is SEHNR and CDR2 is FQNEAQ (reference sequence). CDR3 length equals 15 residues. V lost 2 bases, J lost 1 base, and 10 bases lay in between. The CDR3 nucleotides are TGTGCCAGCAGCTTAAACGGGGAAGGCACAGATACGCAGTATTTT. This encodes CASSLNGEGTDTQYF.

V is TRBV7-2 and J is TRBJ1-6; no clear D gene. V lost 6 bases and J lost 8, with 14 bases in between. Germline CDR1 reads SGHTA; CDR2 reads FQGNSA. CDR3 length: 14 residues. Here the CDR3 DNA reads TGTGCCAGCAGTTCCGCGCCGGGGTATTCACCCCTCCACTTT. Translating it yields CASSSAPGYSPLHF.

This chain uses TRBV11-1 with TRBJ2-7; perhaps TRBD1 as D (6 bases). V lost 1 base to trimming and J lost 6 bases, with 13 bases between them. The length of the CDR3 is 14 residues. Germline V gene lookup returns CDR1 SGHAT and CDR2 FQDESV (reference sequence). The CDR3 loop is CASSLGAGVGEQYF. For the CDR3, the DNA is TGTGCCAGCAGCTTAGGTGCAGGGGTGGGCGAGCAGTACTTC.

J is TRBJ2-7 and V is TRBV2; D remains unclear. Germline V lookup: CDR1 SNHLY, CDR2 FYNNEI. The CDR3 sequence is 13 residues long. Trimming took 0 bases from V and 2 from J, leaving 5 bases between them. As DNA, the CDR3 is TGTGCCAGCAGTGAAGCAGTAGCCTACGAGCAGTACTTC. This codes for CASSEAVAYEQYF.

The V and J genes are TRBV19 and TRBJ1-1, with 8 bases that match TRBD1. Germline V gene sequence: CDR1 LNHDA, CDR2 SQIVND (reference sequence). The ends lost 3 bases at V and 5 bases at J; junction bases unmatched: 5. The CDR3 runs to 14 residues. This CDR3 reads CASSIAQGVTEAFF. The CDR3 bases are TGTGCCAGTAGTATCGCACAGGGGGTTACTGAAGCTTTCTTT.

This chain connects TRBV11-2 to TRBJ2-7, with D tentatively TRBD2 (6 bases). With 0 bases removed from V and 5 bases from J, the gap between germline ends came to 14 bases. CDR1 is SGHAT, CDR2 FQNNGV, per germline. This CDR3 contains 15 residues. CDR3 sequence: CASSLDRSGVDEQYF. Here the CDR3 DNA reads TGTGCCAGCAGCTTAGATAGATCGGGGGTTGACGAGCAGTACTTC.

The V gene is TRBV5-6, the J gene TRBJ2-4; D is perhaps TRBD1 (6 bases). The V end lost 0 bases, the J end lost 2 bases, and 12 bases lay between the germline ends. Looked up from germline, CDR1 is SGHDT and CDR2 is YYEEEE. This CDR3 comprises 16 residues. Written as DNA, the CDR3 is TGTGCCAGCAGCTTGGGCGTAGGGGGTACCAAAAACATTCAGTACTTC. This encodes CASSLGVGGTKNIQYF. The variable domain in full, with the rest retrieved from reference TRBV5-6 and TRBJ2-4, is DAGVTQSPTHLIKTRGQQVTLRCSPKSGHDTVSWYQQALGQGPQFIFQYYEEEERQRGNFPDRFSGHQFPNYSSELNVNALLLGDSALYLCASSLGVGGTKNIQYFGAGTRLSVL.

J is TRBJ1-1 and V is TRBV9, with TRBD1 identical over 7 bases. This CDR3 has 13 residues. V lost 4 bases to trimming and J lost 1 base; unmatched junction nucleotides: 1. Per germline, CDR1 SGDLS and CDR2 YYNGEE. The CDR3 reads CASSRTGNTEAFF. In DNA, the CDR3 is TGTGCCAGCAGCCGGACAGGGAACACTGAAGCTTTCTTT.

V usage is TRBV19 and J usage is TRBJ2-5; 10 bases map to TRBD1. The CDR3 consists of 14 residues. Trimming cost V 7 bases and J 5 bases; bases outside gene matches: 7. CDR1 is LNHDA and CDR2 is SQIVND in the germline V gene (reference sequence). CDR3 in amino acids: CASTPTGGLETQYF. In DNA, the CDR3 is TGTGCCAGTACCCCGACAGGGGGCTTGGAGACCCAGTACTTC.

The chain combines TRBV2 with TRBJ1-1; D is ambiguous. The CDR3 sequence is 11 residues long. V gave up 9 bases and J gave up 0 bases, with 5 bases separating them. Germline assignment: CDR1 SNHLY and CDR2 FYNNEI. CDR3 amino acids: CASQVNTEAFF. The CDR3 DNA follows: TGTGCCAGTCAGGTGAACACTGAAGCTTTCTTT.

The rearrangement joins TRBV5-1 to TRBJ1-1; 9 nucleotides align to TRBD1. J lost 0 bases, V lost 3 bases, and 6 bases had no gene match. Germline CDR1 and CDR2: SGHRS and YFSETQ. CDR3 size: 16 residues. The CDR3 region is CASSWGQGVMNTEAFF. DNA of the CDR3: TGCGCCAGCAGCTGGGGACAGGGAGTGATGAACACTGAAGCTTTCTTT.

V usage is TRBV29-1 and J usage is TRBJ1-1, with a possible D match to TRBD1 (5 bases). Germline CDR1 reads SQVTM; CDR2 reads ANQGSEA. V lost 7 bases and J lost 0, with 12 bases in between. There are 13 residues in the CDR3. The DNA of the CDR3 is TGCAGCGCTACCAGGGTCATGAACACTGAAGCTTTCTTT. Amino acids: CSATRVMNTEAFF.

The rearrangement uses TRBV6-1 and TRBJ2-7, with 11 positions matching TRBD2. Germline V gives CDR1 MNHNS, CDR2 SASEGT. With V trimmed by 5 bases and J by 2 bases, 2 bases remained unmatched. CDR3 size: 14 residues. CDR3 nucleotide sequence: TGTGCCAGCAGTAATAGCGGGGGGGCCTACGAGCAGTACTTC. Amino acid sequence: CASSNSGGAYEQYF.

The J gene is TRBJ1-3, the V gene TRBV16, with 7 bases identical to TRBD1. Per germline, CDR1 KGHSY and CDR2 FQNENV. The CDR3 extends over 15 amino acids. Unmatched junction bases numbered 6, after V lost 4 bases and J lost 3 bases. CDR3 sequence (DNA): TGTGCCAGCAGCCTTGGGACAGATCTTGGAAACACCATATATTTT. This gives the protein CASSLGTDLGNTIYF.

This rearrangement joins TRBV11-3 to TRBJ2-7; TRBD1 matches 10 bases. The ends lost 1 base at V and 3 bases at J; junction bases unmatched: 3. The CDR3 loop spans 15 amino acids. In germline, CDR1 is SGHNT, CDR2 YENEEA. CDR3 amino acids: CASSLGTGGLYEQYF. CDR3 nucleotide sequence: TGTGCCAGCAGCTTAGGGACAGGGGGGCTCTACGAGCAGTACTTC.

The chain employs TRBV6-5 and TRBJ2-1; D is unclear. V was clipped by 8 bases and J by 4 bases, with 15 bases between them. In germline, CDR1 is MNHEY, CDR2 SVGAGI. This CDR3 has 14 amino acids. The DNA of the CDR3 is TGTGCCAGCTTTCGGTCTCCTGAGTACAATGAGCAGTTCTTC. Translation gives CASFRSPEYNEQFF.

This chain joins TRBV9 and TRBJ2-5, with D possibly matching TRBD2 (6 bases). V lost 0 bases to trimming and J lost 4 bases, with 13 bases between them. The CDR3 is made up of 15 amino acids. Looked up from germline, CDR1 is SGDLS and CDR2 is YYNGEE. CDR3 protein: CASSVEREEGETQYF. The CDR3 DNA reads as TGTGCCAGCAGCGTAGAGAGGGAGGAGGGAGAGACCCAGTACTTC.

This chain links TRBV12-5 with TRBJ2-2; no definite D call. Germline values: CDR1 LGHNT, CDR2 FRNRAP. The CDR3 runs to 13 residues. V lost 2 bases, J lost 3 bases, and 4 bases lay in between. The CDR3 sequence is CASGLRDTGELFF. In DNA form, the CDR3 reads TGTGCTAGTGGTTTGCGGGACACCGGGGAGCTGTTTTTT.

The CDR3 loop reads CASSDTAATNEKLFF. DNA of the CDR3: TGTGCCAGCAGTGACACAGCCGCAACTAATGAAAAACTGTTTTTT. V and J are TRBV25-1 and TRBJ1-4; no reliable D call. Germline assignment: CDR1 MGHDK and CDR2 SYGVNS. The CDR3 has 15 amino acids. Trimming took 3 bases from V and 0 from J, leaving 8 bases between them.

This chain uses TRBV18 with TRBJ1-4; the D is unclear. CDR1 and CDR2 from the germline V gene are KGHSH and LQKENI. Trimming stripped 0 bases from V and 7 bases from J, with 18 bases between. The CDR3 totals 17 residues. The CDR3 nucleotides are TGTGCCAGCTCACCACCTAAGTCTGGCAGGAGGGTTGAAAAACTGTTTTTT. Amino acids: CASSPPKSGRRVEKLFF.

J is TRBJ2-7 and V is TRBV7-9; D gene unclear. V shed 1 base and J shed 9 bases, with 7 bases lying between them. The germline V gene has CDR1 SEHNR and CDR2 FQNEAQ (reference sequence). The CDR3 runs 11 residues. This CDR3 reads CASSLDRGQYF. The CDR3 nucleotides are TGTGCCAGCAGCTTAGATCGCGGGCAGTACTTC. Based on the CDR3 plus reference TRBV7-9 and TRBJ2-7, the full variable domain is DTGVSQNPRHKITKRGQNVTFRCDPISEHNRLYWYRQTLGQGPEFLTYFQNEAQLEKSRLLSDRFSAERPKGSFSTLEIQRTEQGDSAMYLCASSLDRGQYFGPGTRLTVT.

V and J are TRBV7-9 and TRBJ1-1; 8 bases match TRBD1. CDR1 and CDR2 from the germline V gene are SEHNR and FQNEAQ (reference sequence). Germline trimming cut 5 bases from V and 0 bases from J; bases unmatched to any gene: 8. This CDR3 has 16 amino acids. This CDR3 reads CASSIRQGPMNTEAFF. The DNA for the CDR3 is TGTGCCAGCAGCATCCGACAGGGGCCCATGAACACTGAAGCTTTCTTT.

The chain joins TRBV5-6 to TRBJ2-7; 7 nucleotides line up with TRBD1. The CDR3 runs 15 residues. CDR1 and CDR2 from the germline V gene are SGHDT and YYEEEE. After removal of 1 base from V and 0 bases from J, the junction contained 4 bases not matched to a gene. In nucleotides, the CDR3 is TGTGCCAGCAGCTTGCCAAGACAGGGCTCCTACGAGCAGTACTTC. It encodes CASSLPRQGSYEQYF.

The chain employs TRBV5-4 and TRBJ2-2; D remains ambiguous. Trimming shortened V by 1 base and J by 0 bases, and 7 bases separated the two germline ends. Germline lookup yields CDR1 SGHNT and CDR2 YYREEE (reference sequence). CDR3 length: 15 residues. CDR3 residues: CASSLTRANTGELFF. The CDR3 DNA is TGTGCCAGCAGCTTGACCCGAGCGAACACCGGGGAGCTGTTTTTT.

The CDR3 region has the DNA TGCGCCAGCAGCTCTGGCGGCGGGAACACTGAAGCTTTCTTT. Its translation: CASSSGGGNTEAFF. The V call is TRBV5-1, the J call TRBJ1-1; D not resolved. The CDR3 spans 14 residues. Germline V CDR1 and CDR2: SGHRS, YFSETQ. Trimming stripped 3 bases from V and 1 base from J, with 10 bases between. The variable domain in full, with the rest retrieved from reference TRBV5-1 and TRBJ1-1, is KAGVTQTPRYLIKTRGQQVTLSCSPISGHRSVSWYQQTPGQGLQFLFEYFSETQRNKGNFPGRFSGRQFSNSRSEMNVSTLELGDSALYLCASSSGGGNTEAFFGQGTRLTVV.

V and J are TRBV28 and TRBJ2-7, with D tentatively TRBD1 (6 bases). Germline assignment: CDR1 MDHEN and CDR2 SYDVKM. The V end lost 5 bases, the J end lost 0 bases, and 14 bases lay between the germline ends. The CDR3 totals 15 residues. CDR3 bases: TGTGCCAGCAGTCTTGGGGGCAGGAGCTCCTACGAGCAGTACTTC. Its protein product is CASSLGGRSSYEQYF.

This chain connects TRBV7-6 to TRBJ1-2; perhaps TRBD1 as D (5 bases). CDR3 length: 13 residues. Trimming shortened V by 4 bases and J by 5 bases, and 11 bases separated the two germline ends. Germline assignment: CDR1 SGHVS and CDR2 FNYEAQ. This CDR3 is CASSWQGGYGYTF. CDR3 in DNA: TGTGCCAGCAGCTGGCAGGGTGGATATGGCTACACCTTC.

This chain uses TRBV1 with TRBJ2-6; the table gives TRBD2 as D, unverified against the DNA. TRBV1 is a pseudogene locus. The CDR3 consists of 16 residues. CDR3 coding DNA: TGCACCAGCAGCCCTAGAGGCGGCCCTGGGGCCAACGTCCTGACTTTC. It is translated as CTSSPRGGPGANVLTF.

V is TRBV5-1 and J is TRBJ2-1, with D possibly TRBD1 on 6 matching bases. The CDR3 has 16 amino acids. V dropped 3 bases and J dropped 3 bases, with 16 bases sitting between them. Germline-derived CDR1 and CDR2 are SGHRS and YFSETQ. The CDR3 protein is CASSSGLGAFYNEQFF. The CDR3 DNA reads as TGCGCCAGCAGCTCGGGCCTGGGGGCCTTCTACAATGAGCAGTTCTTC.

The V call is TRBV4-2, the J call TRBJ2-7; D possibly corresponds to TRBD1 (6 bases). The CDR3 is 14 residues long. CDR1 is LGHNA and CDR2 is YNFKEQ in the germline V gene. V was pared by 4 bases and J by 4 bases, with 14 bases between. CDR3 protein: CASSLLRTDYEQYF. DNA of the CDR3: TGTGCCAGCAGCCTCCTTCGGACAGATTACGAGCAGTACTTC.